This section outlines one T cell receptor (beta chain) sequence together with its context. The data are from a study of T cells in localized non-small cell lung cancer. Sequencing was performed with immunoSEQ multiplex PCR; in TCRdb, only in-frame clones are kept and a portion is missing. Among more than 100,000 clones listed, 80% to 90% were seen once. The germline gives CDR1 SGHRS, CDR2 YFSETQ. The CDR3 spans 15 residues. V was pared by 5 bases and J by 0 bases, with 13 bases between. This sequence originates from a female donor of 60 years or more with stage I lung adenocarcinoma. Sequences were derived from peripheral blood, sampled before any cancer treatment. The chain recombines TRBV5-1 with TRBJ2-3; D not certain. The CDR3 DNA is TGCGCCAGCAGTCAGCGATTAACTAGCACAGATACGCAGTATTTT. Protein: CASSQRLTSTDTQYF.